The 9 T cell receptor beta chains below come from one sample, sequenced in a study of T cell responses to AZD1222 COVID-19 vaccine. Here immunoSEQ multiplex PCR was the method, and the copy in TCRdb shows in-frame clones only, minus some. Of about 140,000 clones detected, just over 90% appear once; the ten largest clones hold 5.1%. This specimen was peripheral blood, taken on day 0 of AZD1222 vaccination. Receptors originate from an adult in good health.

The J gene is TRBJ1-4, the V gene TRBV12-3 or TRBV12-4; 11 bases line up with TRBD1. V gave up 6 bases and J gave up 8 bases; unmatched junction bases: 2. This CDR3 contains 13 residues. CDR3 in amino acids: CASRRDRGEKLFF. CDR3 DNA sequence: TGTGCCAGCAGGAGGGACAGGGGGGAAAAACTGTTTTTT.

The chain recombines TRBV27 with TRBJ2-2, with 7 bases aligning to TRBD1. The germline CDR1 and CDR2 sequences are MNHEY and SMNVEV (reference sequence). Unmatched junction bases numbered 6, after V lost 4 bases and J lost 4 bases. The CDR3 runs to 15 residues. The CDR3: CASSSRGIFTGELFF. CDR3 nucleotide sequence: TGTGCCAGCAGTTCCAGGGGGATCTTCACCGGGGAGCTGTTTTTT.

V is TRBV5-4 and J is TRBJ2-3, with 9 bases that match TRBD2. Germline V gene data show CDR1 as SGHNT and CDR2 as YYREEE (reference sequence). Trimming took 3 bases from V and 1 from J; bases not matched to a gene: 12. The CDR3 runs 18 residues. The CDR3 reads CASSSPGSSGRGTDTQYF. In nucleotides, the CDR3 is TGTGCCAGCAGCTCCCCTGGGAGTAGCGGGAGAGGCACAGATACGCAGTATTTT.

The chain employs TRBV6-5 and TRBJ1-2, with a possible D match to TRBD1 (5 bases). The germline CDR1 and CDR2 sequences are MNHEY and SVGAGI. The CDR3 is 16 amino acids. The V and J ends lost 2 bases and 4 bases respectively, with 17 bases between them. The CDR3: CASSYGGRGDSYGYTF. As DNA, the CDR3 is TGTGCCAGCAGTTACGGGGGACGGGGCGATTCCTATGGCTACACCTTC.

V usage is TRBV2 and J usage is TRBJ2-5; possible D gene TRBD2, 6 bases. CDR1 and CDR2 from the germline V gene are SNHLY and FYNNEI. This CDR3 is 16 amino acids long. V dropped 7 bases and J dropped 1 base, with 19 bases sitting between them. This CDR3 is CASTPPSAATQETQYF. The CDR3 DNA sequence: TGTGCCAGCACCCCCCCTAGCGCCGCCACCCAAGAGACCCAGTACTTC.

The chain joins TRBV5-1 to TRBJ1-2; weak D call: TRBD1 (6 bases). Germline CDR1 and CDR2: SGHRS and YFSETQ. The CDR3 extends over 14 amino acids. V lost 4 bases, J lost 3 bases, and 13 bases lay in between. This CDR3 reads CASSTEGDYYGYTF. The CDR3 DNA follows: TGCGCCAGCAGCACCGAGGGGGATTACTATGGCTACACCTTC.

The chain recombines TRBV19 with TRBJ1-1, with TRBD1 as a possible D gene (5 bases). CDR3 length: 14 amino acids. Trimming removed 4 bases from V and 5 bases from J, with 14 bases in between. CDR1 and CDR2 from the germline V gene are LNHDA and SQIVND (reference sequence). The CDR3, as DNA: TGTGCCAGTAGTACCCTGAGGGGTGTGACTGAAGCTTTCTTT. This translates into CASSTLRGVTEAFF. Full variable domain (missing parts from reference TRBV19 and TRBJ1-1): DGGITQSPKYLFRKEGQNVTLSCEQNLNHDAMYWYRQDPGQGLRLIYYSQIVNDFQKGDIAEGYSVSREKKESFPLTVTSAQKNPTAFYLCASSTLRGVTEAFFGQGTRLTVV.

This sequence joins TRBV7-8 and TRBJ1-5, with unresolved D. Per the germline V gene, CDR1 is SGHVS and CDR2 is FQNEAQ. The CDR3 is 13 residues long. Trimming took off 1 base at V and 2 bases at J, with 3 bases between the two ends. The CDR3 is CASSLVGNQPQHF. In nucleotides, the CDR3 is TGTGCCAGCAGCTTAGTGGGCAATCAGCCCCAGCATTTT.

This clone was observed a handful of times. The chain carries TRBV7-2 and TRBJ2-7; weak D call: TRBD1 (5 bases). CDR1 is SGHTA, CDR2 FQGNSA, per germline. Trimming cost V 8 bases and J 6 bases, with 17 bases left between them. CDR3 length equals 13 residues. CDR3 nucleotide sequence: TGTGCCAGCCGGGCGGCAGGGTCCCCCGAGCAGTACTTC. It codes for CASRAAGSPEQYF.